The 2 T cell receptor beta chains reported below all come from one sample, sequenced in a study of long-term antiretroviral therapy in people with HIV (dated by TCRdb to the early 2020s). The immunoSEQ hsTCRB v3.0 assay was used at survey level resolution to sequence the TRB variable region. TCRdb obtained this table from immuneACCESS and retained in-frame rearrangements with V and J assigned. These tables miss some clones; where compared with another copy, unresolved V genes account for less than half of the shortfall, and the remainder is unexplained. The sample table records about 35,000 clones; 65% to 85% of these occur just once. The ten most abundant clones make up 3% to 3.5% of the sample. The material was unsorted PBMCs, obtained 3 years after starting antiretroviral therapy. Every receptor here comes from a man aged 50 or older with HIV.

The gene calls are TRBV18 and TRBJ2-1, with TRBD2 identical over 10 bases. Germline CDR1 and CDR2: KGHSH and LQKENI. Unmatched junction bases numbered 4, after V lost 4 bases and J lost 4 bases. The CDR3 runs to 15 residues. The CDR3, as DNA: TGTGCCAGCTCACAAGGACTAGCGGAATACAATGAGCAGTTCTTC. Translating it yields CASSQGLAEYNEQFF.

This sequence joins TRBV2 and TRBJ2-4; 8 bases line up with TRBD1. The length of the CDR3 is 16 residues. V trimming: 6 bases; J trimming: 1 base; junction bases outside the gene matches: 8. Germline lookup yields CDR1 SNHLY and CDR2 FYNNEI. The CDR3: CASSLDRASAKNIQYF. CDR3 coding DNA: TGTGCCAGCAGCTTGGACAGGGCTTCGGCCAAAAACATTCAGTACTTC.